This paragraph covers one T cell receptor (beta chain) sequence. The sample is drawn from a study of blood T cell repertoires in COVID-19. Across the study: Nucleic acid was either cDNA or gDNA, and it came from T cells, B-cell-depleted T cells, or PBMCs.

Per the authors' pipeline: Counts of nucleated cells, estimated from reference gene primer amplification, were obtained. Here immunoSEQ multiplex PCR was the method, and the copy in TCRdb shows in-frame clones only, minus some. The DNA gave D and trimming, while V, J and clone size come from that table. This sample has some 150,000 clones; 70% to 90% occur once, and the top ten carry approximately 2.7%. V lost 5 bases and J lost 0, with 16 bases in between. The CDR3 is 16 residues long. The germline V gene encodes CDR1 SGHTA and CDR2 FQGNSA. The specimen was peripheral blood. The rearrangement uses TRBV7-2 and TRBJ1-1, with D possibly matching TRBD1 (6 bases). The TCR comes from a woman aged 40 to 50 with active or convalescent COVID-19. The CDR3 spells CASSVRGPTLNTEAFF. The CDR3 DNA reads as TGTGCCAGCAGCGTCAGGGGTCCCACTTTGAACACTGAAGCTTTCTTT.